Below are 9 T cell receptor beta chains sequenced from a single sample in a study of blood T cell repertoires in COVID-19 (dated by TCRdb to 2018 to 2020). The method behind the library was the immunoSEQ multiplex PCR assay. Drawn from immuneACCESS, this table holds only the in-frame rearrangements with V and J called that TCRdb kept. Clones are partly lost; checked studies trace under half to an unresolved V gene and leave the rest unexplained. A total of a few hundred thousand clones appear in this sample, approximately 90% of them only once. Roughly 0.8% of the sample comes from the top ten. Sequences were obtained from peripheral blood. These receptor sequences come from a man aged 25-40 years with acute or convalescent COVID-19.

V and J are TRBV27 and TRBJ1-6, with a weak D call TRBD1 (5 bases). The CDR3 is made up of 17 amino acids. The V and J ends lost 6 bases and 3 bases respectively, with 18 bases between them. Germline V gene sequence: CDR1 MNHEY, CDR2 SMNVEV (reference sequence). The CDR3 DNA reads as TGTGCCAGCAGCCCAACTCCTCCAGGGTACTATAATTCACCCCTCCACTTT. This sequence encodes CASSPTPPGYYNSPLHF.

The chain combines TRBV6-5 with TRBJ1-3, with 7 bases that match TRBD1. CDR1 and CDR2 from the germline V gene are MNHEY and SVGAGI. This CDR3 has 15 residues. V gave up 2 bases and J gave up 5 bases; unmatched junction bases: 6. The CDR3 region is CASSYAWDSRNTIYF. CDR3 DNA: TGTGCCAGCAGTTACGCCTGGGACAGCAGAAACACCATATATTTT.

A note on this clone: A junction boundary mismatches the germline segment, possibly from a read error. CDR3 loop: CASSRYEGAEAFF. CDR3 DNA: TGTGCTAGCAGCCGTTACGAGGGGGCTGAAGCTTTCTTT. The gene calls are TRBV7-7 and TRBJ1-1; the D gene is possibly TRBD1 (6 bases). The CDR3 extends over 13 amino acids. CDR1 and CDR2 (germline): SSHAT, FNYEAQ (reference sequence).

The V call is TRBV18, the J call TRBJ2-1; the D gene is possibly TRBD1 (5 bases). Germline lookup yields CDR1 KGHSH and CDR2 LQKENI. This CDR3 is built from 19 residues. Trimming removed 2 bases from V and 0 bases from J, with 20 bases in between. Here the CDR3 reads CASSPGLGASHSSYNEQFF. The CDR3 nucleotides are TGTGCCAGCTCACCAGGGTTAGGGGCCTCCCACAGCTCCTACAATGAGCAGTTCTTC.

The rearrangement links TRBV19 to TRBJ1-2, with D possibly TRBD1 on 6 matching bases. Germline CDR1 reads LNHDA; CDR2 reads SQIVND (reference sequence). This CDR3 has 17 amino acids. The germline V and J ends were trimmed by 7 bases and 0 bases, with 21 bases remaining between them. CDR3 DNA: TGTGCCAGTAAAGGGCCCCGAGGGGGGGAAGCTAACTATGGCTACACCTTC. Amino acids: CASKGPRGGEANYGYTF. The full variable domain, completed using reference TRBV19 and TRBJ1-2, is DGGITQSPKYLFRKEGQNVTLSCEQNLNHDAMYWYRQDPGQGLRLIYYSQIVNDFQKGDIAEGYSVSREKKESFPLTVTSAQKNPTAFYLCASKGPRGGEANYGYTFGSGTRLTVV.

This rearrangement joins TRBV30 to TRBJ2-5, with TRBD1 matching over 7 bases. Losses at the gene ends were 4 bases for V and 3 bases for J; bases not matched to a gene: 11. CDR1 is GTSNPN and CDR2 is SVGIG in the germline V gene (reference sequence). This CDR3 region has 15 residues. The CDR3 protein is CAWIGTGTVKETQYF. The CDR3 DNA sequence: TGTGCCTGGATAGGGACCGGGACAGTCAAAGAGACCCAGTACTTC.

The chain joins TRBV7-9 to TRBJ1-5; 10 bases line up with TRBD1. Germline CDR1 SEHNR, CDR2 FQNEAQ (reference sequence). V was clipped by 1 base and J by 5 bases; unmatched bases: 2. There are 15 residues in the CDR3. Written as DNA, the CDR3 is TGTGCCAGCAGCTTAGGACAGGGGGCCGATCAGCCCCAGCATTTT. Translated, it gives CASSLGQGADQPQHF.

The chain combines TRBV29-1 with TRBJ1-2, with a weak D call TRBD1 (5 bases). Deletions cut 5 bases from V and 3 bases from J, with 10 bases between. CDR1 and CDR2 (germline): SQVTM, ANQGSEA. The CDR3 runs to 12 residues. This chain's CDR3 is CSVTQVHYGYTF. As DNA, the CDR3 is TGCAGCGTTACACAGGTCCACTATGGCTACACCTTC.

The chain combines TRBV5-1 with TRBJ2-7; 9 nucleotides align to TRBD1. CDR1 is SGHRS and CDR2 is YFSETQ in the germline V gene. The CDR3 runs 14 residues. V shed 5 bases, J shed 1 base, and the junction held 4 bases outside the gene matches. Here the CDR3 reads CASRPGTGSYEQYF. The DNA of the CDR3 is TGCGCCAGCAGACCCGGGACAGGGTCCTACGAGCAGTACTTC.